These 3 T cell receptor beta chains came from one sample sequenced in a study of blood T cell repertoires in COVID-19. TCRdb's copy holds only in-frame clones and misses some; the assay was immunoSEQ multiplex PCR. This sample yields around 76,000 clones, of which around 83% are seen a single time; less than 8% belongs to the top ten. The sequencing sample was made of peripheral blood. The receptors derive from a young man with COVID-19, enrolled during active disease.

The rearrangement joins TRBV24-1 to TRBJ1-2; D unclear. The CDR3 sequence is 15 residues long. CDR1 is KGHDR, CDR2 SFDVKD, per germline. Trimming pared 1 base from V and 7 bases from J, leaving 15 bases between. The CDR3 spells CATSDFNQAPPGYTF. The CDR3 coding sequence is TGTGCCACCAGTGATTTCAATCAGGCACCTCCTGGCTACACCTTC.

The rearrangement links TRBV30 to TRBJ1-3; the D gene is possibly TRBD1 (5 bases). CDR1 and CDR2 (germline): GTSNPN, SVGIG (reference sequence). Trimming left V 2 bases short and J 0 bases short, with 8 bases between. This CDR3 is 14 amino acids long. CDR3 loop: CAWSPTVSGNTIYF. The DNA of the CDR3 is TGTGCCTGGAGTCCGACAGTCTCTGGAAACACCATATATTTT.

J is TRBJ1-3 and V is TRBV9, with D perhaps matching TRBD1 (5 bases). V was cut by 3 bases and J by 2 bases, with 15 bases left in between. The germline V gene has CDR1 SGDLS and CDR2 YYNGEE. The CDR3 spans 16 residues. The CDR3 loop reads CASSATGGAAGNTIYF. In nucleotides, the CDR3 is TGTGCCAGCAGCGCGACCGGGGGTGCGGCTGGAAACACCATATATTTT.